This T cell receptor (beta chain) was captured by sequencing in a study of HIV-infected children after antiretroviral therapy interruption. The overall study: Interruption-arm sampling covered weeks 0, 12, interruption end (24 or 48), and about 3 years post-study.

The study, taken as a whole, reports: Naive CD4+ sequences overlapped less between time points once interruption began.

At least ten counts were recorded for this clonotype. Its antigen is undetermined. Unique molecular identifiers were included in an RNA-based 3' RACE TCR library. TCRdb fed the 3' RACE reads into MiXCR, producing one record per CDR3 protein. Altogether some 90,000 distinct CDR3 sequences are present, 6.9% being singletons, with the ten largest covering 0.85% to 1.2%. The treatment is: PENTA 11 planned treatment interruption arm or continuous ART arm. Samples needed at least 5 million viable cryopreserved PBMCs. The receptor was derived from a pool of human donors with HIV. The input for sequencing was CD45RA+ CD4+ T cells from PBMCs, pooled from several time points, taken from a donor given antiretroviral therapy, either interrupted or continuous. Stated subset: naive CD4+ CD45RA+ CD45RO- T cells.

Here the CDR3 reads CAIDRSGANVLTF. The DNA of the CDR3 is TGTGCCATCGACAGGTCTGGGGCCAACGTCCTGACTTTC. J is TRBJ2-6 and V is TRBV12-3 or TRBV12-4; possibly TRBD1 for D (6 bases). Trimming left V 10 bases short and J 1 base short, with 8 bases between. The CDR3 runs 13 residues.